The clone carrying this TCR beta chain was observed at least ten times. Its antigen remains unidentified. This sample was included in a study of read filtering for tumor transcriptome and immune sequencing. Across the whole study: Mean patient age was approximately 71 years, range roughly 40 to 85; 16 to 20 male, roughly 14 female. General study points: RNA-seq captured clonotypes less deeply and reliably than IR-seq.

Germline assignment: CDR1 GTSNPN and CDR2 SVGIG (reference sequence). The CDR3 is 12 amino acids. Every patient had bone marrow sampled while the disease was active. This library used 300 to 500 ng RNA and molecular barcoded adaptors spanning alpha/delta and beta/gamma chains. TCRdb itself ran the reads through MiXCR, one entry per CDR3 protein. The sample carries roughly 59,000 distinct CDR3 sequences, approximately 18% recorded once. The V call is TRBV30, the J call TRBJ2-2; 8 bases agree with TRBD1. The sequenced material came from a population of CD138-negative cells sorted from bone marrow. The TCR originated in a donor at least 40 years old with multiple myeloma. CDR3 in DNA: TGTGCGGGACAGGAGAACACCGGGGAGCTGTTTTTT. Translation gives CAGQENTGELFF.